This TCR beta chain was captured by sequencing in a study of cytomegalovirus exposure and HLA in healthy donors. Amplification used 60 Vbeta primers and 13 Jbeta primers. Assay used: immunoSEQ multiplex PCR; TCRdb lists only in-frame clones, some missing. The sample has approximately 140,000 clones; about 78% are singletons. Of note for this clone: Its cognate antigen is unknown.

Whole-study findings and limits: Later analysis identified 16,000 or so TCR beta sequences associated with HLA alleles, using a false discovery rate threshold of 0.05. Most TCR beta V segments were productive about 87% or about 30% of the time in an earlier analysis.

The germline V gene encodes CDR1 SGHRS and CDR2 YFSETQ. The CDR3 runs to 15 residues. Trimming removed 8 bases at V and 2 bases at J, with 16 bases between. The origin of this receptor is a male donor in good health and CMV-seronegative. The chain couples TRBV5-1 to TRBJ1-4; a weak D match, TRBD1 (5 bases). The sample taken for sequencing was PBMCs. Here the CDR3 DNA reads TGCGCCAGTCGTACCTCGACAGTGACTAATGAAAAACTGTTTTTT. It is translated as CASRTSTVTNEKLFF.